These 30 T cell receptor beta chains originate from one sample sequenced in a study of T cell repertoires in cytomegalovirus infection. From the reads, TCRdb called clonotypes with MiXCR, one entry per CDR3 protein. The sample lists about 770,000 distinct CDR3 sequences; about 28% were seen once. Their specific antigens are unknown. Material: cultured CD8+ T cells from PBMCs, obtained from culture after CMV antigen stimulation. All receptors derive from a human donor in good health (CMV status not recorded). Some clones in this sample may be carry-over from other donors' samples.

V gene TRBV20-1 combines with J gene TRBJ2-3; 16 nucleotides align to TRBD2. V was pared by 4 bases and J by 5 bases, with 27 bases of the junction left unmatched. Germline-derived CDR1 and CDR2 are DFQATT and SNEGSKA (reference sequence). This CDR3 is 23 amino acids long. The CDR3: CSATFGPNPGLAGGIFLGDTQYF. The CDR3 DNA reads TGCAGTGCTACCTTCGGCCCTAATCCGGGACTAGCGGGGGGGATCTTCCTTGGAGATACGCAGTATTTT.

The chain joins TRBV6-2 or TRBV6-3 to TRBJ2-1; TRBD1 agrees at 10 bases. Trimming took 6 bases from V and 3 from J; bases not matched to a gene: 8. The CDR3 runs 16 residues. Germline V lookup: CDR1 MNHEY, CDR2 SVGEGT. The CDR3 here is CASRRQGALHYNEQFF. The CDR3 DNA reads TGTGCCAGCAGGCGACAGGGGGCTCTTCACTACAATGAGCAGTTCTTC.

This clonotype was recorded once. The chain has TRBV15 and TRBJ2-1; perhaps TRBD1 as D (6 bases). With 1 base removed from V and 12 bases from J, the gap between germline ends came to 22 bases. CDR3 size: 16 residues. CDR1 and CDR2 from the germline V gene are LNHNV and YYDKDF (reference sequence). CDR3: CATSRVGLETGPMQFF. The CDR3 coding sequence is TGTGCCACCAGCAGAGTGGGTCTCGAAACAGGGCCGATGCAGTTCTTC.

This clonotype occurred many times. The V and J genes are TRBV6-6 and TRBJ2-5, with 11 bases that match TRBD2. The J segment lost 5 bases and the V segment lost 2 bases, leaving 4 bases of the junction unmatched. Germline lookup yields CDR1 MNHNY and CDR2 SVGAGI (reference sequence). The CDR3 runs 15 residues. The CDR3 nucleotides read TGTGCCAGCAGTTACCTAGCGGGGGGCTGGGAGACCCAGTACTTC. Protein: CASSYLAGGWETQYF.

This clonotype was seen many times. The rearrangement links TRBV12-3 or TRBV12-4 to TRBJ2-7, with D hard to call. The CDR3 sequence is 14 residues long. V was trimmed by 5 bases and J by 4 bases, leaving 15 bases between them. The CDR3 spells CASSRSRARYEQYF. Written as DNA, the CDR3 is TGTGCCAGCAGTCGAAGTAGGGCGAGATACGAGCAGTACTTC.

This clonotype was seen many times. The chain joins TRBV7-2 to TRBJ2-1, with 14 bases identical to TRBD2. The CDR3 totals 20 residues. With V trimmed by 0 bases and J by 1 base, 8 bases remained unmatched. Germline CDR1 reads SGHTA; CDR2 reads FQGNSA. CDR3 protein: CASSLAPRLAGGGSYNEQFF. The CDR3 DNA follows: TGTGCCAGCAGCTTAGCGCCCAGACTAGCGGGGGGGGGGTCCTACAATGAGCAGTTCTTC.

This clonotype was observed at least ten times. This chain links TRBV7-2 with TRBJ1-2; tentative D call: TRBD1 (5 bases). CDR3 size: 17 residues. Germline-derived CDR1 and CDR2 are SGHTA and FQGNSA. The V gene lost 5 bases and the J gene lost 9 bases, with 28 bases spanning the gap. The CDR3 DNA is TGTGCCAGCAGCGATAGTACAGCTGAGGGGTGGGCTTCGAGCTACACCTTC. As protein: CASSDSTAEGWASSYTF. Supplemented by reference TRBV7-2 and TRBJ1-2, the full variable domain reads GAGVSQSPSNKVTEKGKDVELRCDPISGHTALYWYRQSLGQGLEFLIYFQGNSAPDKSGLPSDRFSAERTGGSVSTLTIQRTQQEDSAVYLCASSDSTAEGWASSYTFGSGTRLTVV.

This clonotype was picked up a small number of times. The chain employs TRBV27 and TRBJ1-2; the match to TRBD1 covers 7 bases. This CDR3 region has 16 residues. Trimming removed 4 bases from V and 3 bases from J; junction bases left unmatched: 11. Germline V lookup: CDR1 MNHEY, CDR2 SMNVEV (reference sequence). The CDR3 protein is CASSSMSYGTDYGYTF. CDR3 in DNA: TGTGCCAGCAGTTCAATGTCTTACGGGACAGACTATGGCTACACCTTC.

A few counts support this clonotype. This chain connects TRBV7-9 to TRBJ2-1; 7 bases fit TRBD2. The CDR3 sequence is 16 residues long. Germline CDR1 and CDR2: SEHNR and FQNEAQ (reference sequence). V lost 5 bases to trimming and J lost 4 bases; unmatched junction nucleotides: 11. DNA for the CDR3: TGTGCCAGCAGCGCCGGGGGTGGGGGGGAGTACAATGAGCAGTTCTTC. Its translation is CASSAGGGGEYNEQFF.

CDR3 residues: CASSLGHHEGQPQHF. The CDR3 nucleotides are TGTGCCAGTAGTTTGGGACACCACGAGGGTCAGCCCCAGCATTTT. V and J are TRBV19 and TRBJ1-5; the D gene is possibly TRBD1 (6 bases). The germline gives CDR1 LNHDA, CDR2 SQIVND (reference sequence). V lost 5 bases and J 6 bases, leaving 17 bases between the germline ends. There are 15 residues in the CDR3.

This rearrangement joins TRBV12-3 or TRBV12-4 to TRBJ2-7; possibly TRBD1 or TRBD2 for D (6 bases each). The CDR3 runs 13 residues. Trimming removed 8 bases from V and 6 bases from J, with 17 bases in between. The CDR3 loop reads CASVSPGGSEQYF. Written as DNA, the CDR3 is TGTGCCAGCGTCTCCCCCGGGGGCTCCGAGCAGTACTTC.

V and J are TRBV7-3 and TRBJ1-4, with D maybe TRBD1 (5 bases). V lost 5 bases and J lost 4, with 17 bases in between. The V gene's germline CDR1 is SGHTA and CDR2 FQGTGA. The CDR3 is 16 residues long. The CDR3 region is CASSVSEGQVNEKLFF. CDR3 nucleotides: TGTGCCAGCAGCGTATCTGAGGGGCAGGTTAATGAAAAACTGTTTTTT. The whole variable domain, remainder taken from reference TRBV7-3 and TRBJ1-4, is GAGVSQTPSNKVTEKGKYVELRCDPISGHTALYWYRQSLGQGPEFLIYFQGTGAADDSGLPNDRFFAVRPEGSVSTLKIQRTERGDSAVYLCASSVSEGQVNEKLFFGSGTQLSVL.

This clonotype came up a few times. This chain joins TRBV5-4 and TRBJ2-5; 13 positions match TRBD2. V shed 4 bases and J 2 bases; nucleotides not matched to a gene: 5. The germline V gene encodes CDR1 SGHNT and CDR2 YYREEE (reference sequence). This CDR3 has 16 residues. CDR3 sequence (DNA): TGTGCCAGCAGCGCCGGGACTAGCGGGGCTCAAGAGACCCAGTACTTC. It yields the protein CASSAGTSGAQETQYF.

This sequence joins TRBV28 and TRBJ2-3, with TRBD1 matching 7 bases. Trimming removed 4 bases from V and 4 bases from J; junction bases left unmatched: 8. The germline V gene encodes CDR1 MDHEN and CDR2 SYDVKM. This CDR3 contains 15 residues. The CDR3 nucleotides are TGTGCCAGCAGTTCCGACAGGGCGGACTCAGATACGCAGTATTTT. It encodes CASSSDRADSDTQYF.

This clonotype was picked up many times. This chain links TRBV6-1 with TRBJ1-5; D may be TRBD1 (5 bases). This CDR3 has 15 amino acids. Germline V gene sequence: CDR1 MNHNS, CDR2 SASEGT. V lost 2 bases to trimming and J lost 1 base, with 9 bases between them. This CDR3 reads CASSEQGWSNQPQHF. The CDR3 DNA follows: TGTGCCAGCAGTGAACAGGGCTGGAGCAATCAGCCCCAGCATTTT.

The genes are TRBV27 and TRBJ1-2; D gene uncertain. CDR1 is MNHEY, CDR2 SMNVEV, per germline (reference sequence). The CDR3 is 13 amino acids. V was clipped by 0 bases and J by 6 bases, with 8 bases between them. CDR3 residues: CASSLSRDNGYTF. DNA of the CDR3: TGTGCCAGCAGTTTATCGAGAGATAATGGCTACACCTTC.

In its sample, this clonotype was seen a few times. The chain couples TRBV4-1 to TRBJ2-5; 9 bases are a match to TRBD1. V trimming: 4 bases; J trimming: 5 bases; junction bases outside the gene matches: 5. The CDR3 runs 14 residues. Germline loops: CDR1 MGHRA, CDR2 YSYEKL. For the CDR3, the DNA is TGCGCCAGCAGCCCCGGACAGGGGATGGAGACCCAGTACTTC. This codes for CASSPGQGMETQYF.

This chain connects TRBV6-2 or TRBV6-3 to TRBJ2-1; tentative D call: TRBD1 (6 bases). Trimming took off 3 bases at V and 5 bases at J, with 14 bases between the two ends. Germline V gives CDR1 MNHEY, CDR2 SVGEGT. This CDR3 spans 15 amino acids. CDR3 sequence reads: CASSYYRENNNEQFF. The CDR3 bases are TGTGCCAGCAGTTATTACAGGGAAAATAACAATGAGCAGTTCTTC.

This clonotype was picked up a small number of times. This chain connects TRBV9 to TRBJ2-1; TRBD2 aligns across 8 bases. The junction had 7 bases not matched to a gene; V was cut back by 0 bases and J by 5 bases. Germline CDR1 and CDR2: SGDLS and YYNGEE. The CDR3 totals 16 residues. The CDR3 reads CASSVGNWRGDNEQFF. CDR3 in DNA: TGTGCCAGCAGCGTAGGGAATTGGCGGGGGGACAATGAGCAGTTCTTC.

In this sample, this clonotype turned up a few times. The CDR3 protein is CASSESTRGYTF. The CDR3 nucleotides read TGCGCCAGCAGTGAGTCCACTCGTGGCTACACCTTC. V usage is TRBV10-2 and J usage is TRBJ1-2; D ambiguous. The CDR3 totals 12 residues. From germline, CDR1 is WSHSY and CDR2 SAAADI. V was trimmed by 0 bases and J by 7 bases, leaving 6 bases between them.

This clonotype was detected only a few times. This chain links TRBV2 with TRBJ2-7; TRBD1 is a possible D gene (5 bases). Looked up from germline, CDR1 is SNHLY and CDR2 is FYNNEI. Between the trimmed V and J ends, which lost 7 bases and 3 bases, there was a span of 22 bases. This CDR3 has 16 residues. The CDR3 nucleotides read TGTGCCAGCACTAACCCCGACAGACCCCCCAGCTACGAGCAGTACTTC. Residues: CASTNPDRPPSYEQYF.

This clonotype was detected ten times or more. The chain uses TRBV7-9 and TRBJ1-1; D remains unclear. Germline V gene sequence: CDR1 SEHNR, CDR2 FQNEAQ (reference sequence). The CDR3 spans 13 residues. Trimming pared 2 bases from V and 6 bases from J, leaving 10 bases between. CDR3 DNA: TGTGCCAGCAGCTTATTAGGGTTCCCTGAAGCTTTCTTT. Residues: CASSLLGFPEAFF.

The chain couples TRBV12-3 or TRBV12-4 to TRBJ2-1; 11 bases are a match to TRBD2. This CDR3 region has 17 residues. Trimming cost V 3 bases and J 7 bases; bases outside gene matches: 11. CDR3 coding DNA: TGTGCCAGCAGTTTTACTAGCGGGGGACCGCCTCTTAATGAGCAGTTCTTC. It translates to CASSFTSGGPPLNEQFF.

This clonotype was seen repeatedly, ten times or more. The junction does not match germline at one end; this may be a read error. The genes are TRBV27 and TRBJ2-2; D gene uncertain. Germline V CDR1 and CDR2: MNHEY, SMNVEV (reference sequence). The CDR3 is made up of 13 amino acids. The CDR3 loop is CASSLSRTGELFF. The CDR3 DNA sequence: TGTGCCAGCAGTCTATCCCGTACGGGGGAGCTGTTTTTT.

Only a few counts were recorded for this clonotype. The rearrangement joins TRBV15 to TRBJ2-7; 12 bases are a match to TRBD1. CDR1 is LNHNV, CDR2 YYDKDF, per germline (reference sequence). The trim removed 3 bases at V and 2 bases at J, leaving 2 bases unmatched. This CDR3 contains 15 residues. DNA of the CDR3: TGTGCCACCAGCAGGGGACAGGGGGCCACCTACGAGCAGTACGTC. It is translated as CATSRGQGATYEQYV.

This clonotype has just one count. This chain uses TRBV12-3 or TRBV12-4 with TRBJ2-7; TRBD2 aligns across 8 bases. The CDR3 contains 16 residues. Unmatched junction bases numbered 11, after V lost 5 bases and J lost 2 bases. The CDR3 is CASSDRNGGGAYEQYF. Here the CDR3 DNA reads TGTGCCAGCAGTGACAGGAACGGGGGGGGCGCCTACGAGCAGTACTTC.

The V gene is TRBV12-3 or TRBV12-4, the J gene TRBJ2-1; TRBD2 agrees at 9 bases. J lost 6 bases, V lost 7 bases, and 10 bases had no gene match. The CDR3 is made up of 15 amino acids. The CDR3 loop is CASIPEGRGGNEQFF. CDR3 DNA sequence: TGTGCCAGCATCCCCGAGGGGCGGGGGGGCAATGAGCAGTTCTTC.

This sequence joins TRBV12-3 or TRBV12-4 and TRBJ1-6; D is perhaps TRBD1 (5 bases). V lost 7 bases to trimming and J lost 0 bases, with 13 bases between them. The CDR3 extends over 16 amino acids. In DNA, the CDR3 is TGTGCCAGCAAAGAGACAGCAAGCTCCTATAATTCACCCCTCCACTTT. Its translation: CASKETASSYNSPLHF.

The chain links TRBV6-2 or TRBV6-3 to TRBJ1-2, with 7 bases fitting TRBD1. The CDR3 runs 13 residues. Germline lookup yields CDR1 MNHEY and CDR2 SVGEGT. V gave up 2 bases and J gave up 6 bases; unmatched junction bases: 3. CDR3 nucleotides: TGTGCCAGCAGTTACGGGACAGTAAATGGCTACACCTTC. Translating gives CASSYGTVNGYTF.

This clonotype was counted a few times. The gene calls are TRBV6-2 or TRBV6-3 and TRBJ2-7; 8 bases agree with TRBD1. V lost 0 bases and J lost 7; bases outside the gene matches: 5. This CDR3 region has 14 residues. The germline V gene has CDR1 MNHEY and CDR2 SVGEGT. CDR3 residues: CASSYSGTGGEQYV. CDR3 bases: TGTGCCAGCAGTTACTCGGGGACAGGAGGAGAGCAGTACGTC.